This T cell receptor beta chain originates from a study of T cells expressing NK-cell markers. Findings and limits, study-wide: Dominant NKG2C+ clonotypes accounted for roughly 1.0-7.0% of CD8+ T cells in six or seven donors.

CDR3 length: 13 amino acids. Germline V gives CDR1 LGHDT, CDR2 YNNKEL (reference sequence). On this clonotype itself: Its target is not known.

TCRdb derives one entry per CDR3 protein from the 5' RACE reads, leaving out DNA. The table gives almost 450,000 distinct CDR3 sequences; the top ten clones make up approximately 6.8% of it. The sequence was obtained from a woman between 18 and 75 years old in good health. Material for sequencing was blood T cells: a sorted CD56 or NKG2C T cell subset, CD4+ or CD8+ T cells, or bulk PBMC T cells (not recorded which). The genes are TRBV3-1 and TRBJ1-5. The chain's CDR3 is CASSLMGNQPQHF.